This T cell receptor beta chain was retrieved from a study of T cells in Graves' hyperthyroidism and ophthalmopathy. Turning to the study itself: The initial diagnosis was the point when peripheral blood was collected, ahead of any treatment.

Whole-study results and caveats: Model predictions of ophthalmopathy came a median around 6.5 months before onset.

Using RNA transcripts as the source, TCR beta CDR3 regions were amplified. The HTBI set primed first-round TCR CDR3 RT-PCR. A single record per CDR3 protein comes from TCRdb applying MiXCR to the multiplex PCR reads. The data contain roughly 380,000 distinct CDR3 sequences, roughly 13% of them singletons. Trimming cost V 5 bases and J 0 bases, with 13 bases left between them. The CDR3 extends over 16 amino acids. Initially, at the first diagnosis of hyperthyroidism and before any ophthalmopathy symptoms, blood was sampled. Source material for PBMCs was 9 to 10 ml fresh peripheral blood. Ten or more counts support this clonotype. Its antigen is not known.

This receptor was obtained from a man younger than 40 with Graves' hyperthyroidism that later progressed to Graves' ophthalmopathy. The chain uses TRBV12-3 or TRBV12-4 and TRBJ2-2, with D uncertain. The sample consisted of blood. The CDR3 DNA sequence: TGTGCCAGCAGTCTCCCCACTTTCGCGAACACCGGGGAGCTGTTTTTT. Amino acid sequence: CASSLPTFANTGELFF.